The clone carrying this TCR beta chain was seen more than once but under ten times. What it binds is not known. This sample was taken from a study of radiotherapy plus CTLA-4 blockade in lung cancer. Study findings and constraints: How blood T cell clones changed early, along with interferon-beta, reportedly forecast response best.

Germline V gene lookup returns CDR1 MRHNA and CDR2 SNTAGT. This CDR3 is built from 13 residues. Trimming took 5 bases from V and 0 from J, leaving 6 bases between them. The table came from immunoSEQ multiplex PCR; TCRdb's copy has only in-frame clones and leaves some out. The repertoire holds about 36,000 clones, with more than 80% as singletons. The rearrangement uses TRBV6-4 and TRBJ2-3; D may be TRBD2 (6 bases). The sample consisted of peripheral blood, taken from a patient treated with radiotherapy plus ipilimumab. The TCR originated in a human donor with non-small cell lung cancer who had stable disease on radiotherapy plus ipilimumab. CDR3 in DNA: TGTGCCAGCAGTAGCGGGAGCACAGATACGCAGTATTTT. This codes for CASSSGSTDTQYF.